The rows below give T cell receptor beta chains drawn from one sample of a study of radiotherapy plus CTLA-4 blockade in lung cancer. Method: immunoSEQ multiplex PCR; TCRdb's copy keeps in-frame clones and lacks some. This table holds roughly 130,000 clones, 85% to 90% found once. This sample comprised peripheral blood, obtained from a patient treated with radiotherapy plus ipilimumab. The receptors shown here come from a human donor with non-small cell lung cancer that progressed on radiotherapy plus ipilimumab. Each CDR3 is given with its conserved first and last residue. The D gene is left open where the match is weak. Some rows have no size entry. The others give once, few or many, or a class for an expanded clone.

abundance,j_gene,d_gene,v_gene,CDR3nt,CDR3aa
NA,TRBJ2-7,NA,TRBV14,TGTGCCAGCAGCCAGTCCCATCAGGGCAGCTACGAGCAGTACTTC,CASSQSHQGSYEQYF
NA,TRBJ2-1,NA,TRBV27,TGTGCCAGCAGCCAAGAAGGACAGCACGAGCAGTTCTTC,CASSQEGQHEQFF
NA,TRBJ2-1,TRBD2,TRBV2,TGTGCCAGCACCCCCGGAGCTAGCGGTGGCCGTGAGCAGTTCTTC,CASTPGASGGREQFF
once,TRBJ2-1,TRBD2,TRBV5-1,TGCGCCAGCAGCTCCGACCGAGCGGGAGGCGGGAATGAGCAGTTCTTC,CASSSDRAGGGNEQFF
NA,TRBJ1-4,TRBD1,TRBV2,TGTGCCAGCAGTGCACAGGGGTTGGGGGAAAAACTGTTTTTT,CASSAQGLGEKLFF
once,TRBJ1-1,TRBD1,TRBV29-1,TGCAGCGTTGGGACAGGGATGGGCACTGAAGCTTTCTTT,CSVGTGMGTEAFF
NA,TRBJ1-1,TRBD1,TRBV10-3,TGTGCCATCAGTGTTGGACAGGGGAGCACTGAAGCTTTCTTT,CAISVGQGSTEAFF
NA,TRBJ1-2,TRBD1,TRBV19,TGTGCCAGTAGTATTAGTGGACAGGCGCTTGTAAGCTACACCTTC,CASSISGQALVSYTF
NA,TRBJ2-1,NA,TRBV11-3,TGTGCCAGCAGCTTAGAACATAGCGTAAATGAGCAGTTCTTC,CASSLEHSVNEQFF
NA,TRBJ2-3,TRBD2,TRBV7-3,TGTGCCAGCAGCTCGCGGACTAGCGGGGGAGATACGCAGTATTTT,CASSSRTSGGDTQYF
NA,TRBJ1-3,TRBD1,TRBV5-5,TGTGCCAGCAGCCAGGGGGCTCCAGGAAACACCATATATTTT,CASSQGAPGNTIYF
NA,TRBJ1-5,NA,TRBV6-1,TGTGCCAGCAGTGACCGGACCCTAATGGGTCAGCCCCAGCATTTT,CASSDRTLMGQPQHF
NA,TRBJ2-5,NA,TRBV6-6,TGTGCCAGCAGTTACTCTGGGGTCGGGGGTGAGACCCAGTACTTC,CASSYSGVGGETQYF
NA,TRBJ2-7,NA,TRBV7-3,TGTGCCAGCAGCTTAAACGCTGGTTGGCCGCCCGTAGGGGAGCAGTACTTC,CASSLNAGWPPVGEQYF
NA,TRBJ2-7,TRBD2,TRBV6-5,TGTGCCATCGGGACTAGCCTCTCCTACGAGCAGTACTTC,CAIGTSLSYEQYF
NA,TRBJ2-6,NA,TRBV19,TGTGCCAGTAGTATCGGACGGGACTCTGGGGCCAACGTCCTGACTTTC,CASSIGRDSGANVLTF
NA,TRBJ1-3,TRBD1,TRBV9,TGTGCCAGCTCAACAGGGGCCTCTGGAAACACCATATATTTT,CASSTGASGNTIYF
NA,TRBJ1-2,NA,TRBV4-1,TGCGCCAGCAGCCACGACAGCGAGAGTTATGGCTACACCTTC,CASSHDSESYGYTF
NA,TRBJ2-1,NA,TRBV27,TGTGCCAGCAGCCGAAGGTCCGGAGTTGTCGATGAGCAGTTCTTC,CASSRRSGVVDEQFF
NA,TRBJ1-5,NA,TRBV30,TGTGCCTGGAGTGTACGGGGAAGCAATCAGCCCCAGCATTTT,CAWSVRGSNQPQHF
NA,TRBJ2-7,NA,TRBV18,TGTGCCAGCTCACCACGCCAGACGGCCGCCGAGCAGTACTTC,CASSPRQTAAEQYF
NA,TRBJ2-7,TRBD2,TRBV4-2,TGTGCCAGCAGCCAAGAAGGCGGGAGCTCCTACGAGCAGTACTTC,CASSQEGGSSYEQYF
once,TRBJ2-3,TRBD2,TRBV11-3,TGTGCCAGCAGCCCTCGCCCGGGAGGGTCAGATACGCAGTATTTT,CASSPRPGGSDTQYF
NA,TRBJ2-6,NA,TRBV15,TGTGCCACCAGCGGAGAACGGAAAACAGCCACTTCTGGGGCCAACGTCCTGACTTTC,CATSGERKTATSGANVLTF
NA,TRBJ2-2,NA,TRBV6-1,TGTGCCGGGTCGAAAGCGGGCACCGGGGAGCTGTTTTTT,CAGSKAGTGELFF
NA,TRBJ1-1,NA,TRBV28,TGTGCCAGCAGTTTTGGGGTGGCCAGAATGAACACTGAAGCTTTCTTT,CASSFGVARMNTEAFF
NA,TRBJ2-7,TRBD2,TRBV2,TGTGCCAGCACCTACGGGAGGGCGGGCCACGAGCAGTACTTC,CASTYGRAGHEQYF
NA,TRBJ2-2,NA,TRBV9,TGTGCCAGCAGCCTACGTCCGGAGTCGAACACCGGGGAGCTGTTTTTT,CASSLRPESNTGELFF
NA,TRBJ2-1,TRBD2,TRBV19,TGTGCCAGTAGAGATAGCGGGAGACTCTACAATGAGCAGTTCTTC,CASRDSGRLYNEQFF
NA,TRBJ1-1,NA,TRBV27,TGTGCCAGCAACGACCAGAGGAACACTGAAGCTTTCTTT,CASNDQRNTEAFF
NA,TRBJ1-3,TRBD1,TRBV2,TGTGCCAGCAGCAACGAGGGGGCAGTTGGAAACACCATATATTTT,CASSNEGAVGNTIYF
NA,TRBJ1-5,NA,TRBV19,TGTGCCAGTACAGACGGGGTCATAAATCAGCCCCAGCATTTT,CASTDGVINQPQHF
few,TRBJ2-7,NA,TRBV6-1,TGTGCCAGCGACCGGGACATTGACCCCTCCGAGCAGTACTTC,CASDRDIDPSEQYF